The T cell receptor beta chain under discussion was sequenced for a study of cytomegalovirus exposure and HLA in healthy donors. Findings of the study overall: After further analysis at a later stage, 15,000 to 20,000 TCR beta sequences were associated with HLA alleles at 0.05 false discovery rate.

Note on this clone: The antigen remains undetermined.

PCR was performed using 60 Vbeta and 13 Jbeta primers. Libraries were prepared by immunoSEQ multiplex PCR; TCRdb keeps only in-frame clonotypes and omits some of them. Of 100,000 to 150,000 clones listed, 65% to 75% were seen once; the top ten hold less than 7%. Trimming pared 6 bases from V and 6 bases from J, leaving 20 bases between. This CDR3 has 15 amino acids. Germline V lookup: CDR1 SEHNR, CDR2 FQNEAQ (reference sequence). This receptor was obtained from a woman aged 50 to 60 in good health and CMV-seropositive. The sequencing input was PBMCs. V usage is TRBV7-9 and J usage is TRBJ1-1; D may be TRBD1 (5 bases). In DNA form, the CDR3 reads TGTGCCAGCAGACGTTTAGCAGGGTCATTGGCTGAAGCTTTCTTT. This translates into CASRRLAGSLAEAFF.